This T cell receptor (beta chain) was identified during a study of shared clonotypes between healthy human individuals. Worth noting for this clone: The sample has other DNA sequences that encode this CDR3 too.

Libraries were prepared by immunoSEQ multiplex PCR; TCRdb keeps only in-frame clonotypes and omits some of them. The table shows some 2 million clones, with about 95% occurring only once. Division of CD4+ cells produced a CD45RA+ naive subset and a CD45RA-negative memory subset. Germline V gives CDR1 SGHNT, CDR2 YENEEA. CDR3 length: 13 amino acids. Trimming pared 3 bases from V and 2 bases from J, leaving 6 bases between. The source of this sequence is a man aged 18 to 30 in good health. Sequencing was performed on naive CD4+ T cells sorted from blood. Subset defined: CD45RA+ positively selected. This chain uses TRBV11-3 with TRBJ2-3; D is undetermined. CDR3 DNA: TGTGCCAGCAGCTTGAGAGACACAGATACGCAGTATTTT. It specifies CASSLRDTDTQYF.